The T cell receptor (beta chain) described here comes from a study of blood T cell repertoires in COVID-19. The overall study: The analysed material was cDNA or gDNA that came from T cells, B-cell-depleted T cells, or PBMCs.

The protocol was immunoSEQ multiplex PCR, while the TCRdb copy is restricted to in-frame clones and leaves out a portion. This repertoire shows about 210,000 clones, roughly 79% found once; its top ten account for 8.9%. The CDR3 is 13 residues long. CDR1 is SGHTA, CDR2 FQGNSA, per germline. V was clipped by 5 bases and J by 6 bases; unmatched bases: 6. Study members were between roughly 18 and 89 years old and lived in 24 US regions. The sequence was collected from a woman aged 45-65 years with acute COVID-19. The J gene is TRBJ2-7, the V gene TRBV7-2, with 8 bases lining up with TRBD1. Material: PBMCs or T cells enriched from blood (not recorded which). CDR3 in amino acids: CASSTGQVREQYF. For the CDR3, the DNA is TGTGCCAGCAGCACGGGACAGGTCCGCGAGCAGTACTTC.